This is a list of T cell receptor beta chains from one sample in a study of cytomegalovirus exposure and HLA in healthy donors. Only in-frame clones appear in the TCRdb table, and some are missing; sequencing was by immunoSEQ multiplex PCR. The sample lists roughly 180,000 clones, roughly 80% occurring once. Sequences were obtained from PBMCs. The receptors here all came from a woman aged 18-30 years in good health and CMV-seronegative. Both conserved end residues are part of each CDR3. D genes are given only for firm matches. For some rows the clone size is stated as once, few or many, or as a class when expanded; others skip it.

clone size: NA
J gene: TRBJ1-2
V gene: TRBV5-4
D gene: NA
CDR3 protein: CASSGDQGNYGYTF
CDR3 DNA: TGTGCCAGCAGCGGCGACCAGGGGAACTATGGCTACACCTTC

clone size: NA
J gene: TRBJ2-1
V gene: TRBV2
D gene: TRBD2
CDR3 protein: CASSRAASGRGLTRNEQFF
CDR3 DNA: TGTGCCAGCAGTAGGGCGGCTAGCGGGAGGGGTCTAACACGCAATGAGCAGTTCTTC

clone size: NA
J gene: TRBJ1-1
V gene: TRBV7-3
D gene: NA
CDR3 protein: CASSPGGNTEAFF
CDR3 DNA: TGTGCCAGCAGCCCCGGCGGTAACACTGAAGCTTTCTTT

clone size: NA
J gene: TRBJ2-4
V gene: TRBV15
D gene: NA
CDR3 protein: CATSSTDSLAKNIQYF
CDR3 DNA: TGTGCCACCAGCAGCACGGACAGCTTAGCCAAAAACATTCAGTACTTC

clone size: NA
J gene: TRBJ2-7
V gene: TRBV7-6
D gene: NA
CDR3 protein: CASSSPRGTGEQYF
CDR3 DNA: TGTGCCAGCAGCTCCCCCCGCGGGACGGGGGAGCAGTACTTC

clone size: NA
J gene: TRBJ2-3
V gene: TRBV11-3
D gene: NA
CDR3 protein: CASSARHDTQYF
CDR3 DNA: TGTGCCAGCAGCGCCAGACATGATACGCAGTATTTT

clone size: few
J gene: TRBJ2-1
V gene: TRBV11-3
D gene: NA
CDR3 protein: CASSLVSRGSYNEQFF
CDR3 DNA: TGTGCCAGCAGCTTAGTGTCGCGGGGCTCCTACAATGAGCAGTTCTTC

clone size: NA
J gene: TRBJ1-2
V gene: TRBV6-6
D gene: NA
CDR3 protein: CASSYGQLNYGYTF
CDR3 DNA: TGTGCCAGCAGTTACGGCCAGTTAAACTATGGCTACACCTTC

clone size: NA
J gene: TRBJ2-5
V gene: TRBV7-3
D gene: NA
CDR3 protein: CASSPLGGKEETQYF
CDR3 DNA: TGTGCCAGCAGCCCTCTGGGGGGAAAAGAAGAGACCCAGTACTTC

clone size: NA
J gene: TRBJ1-1
V gene: TRBV5-1
D gene: NA
CDR3 protein: CASSFEVSRPEAFF
CDR3 DNA: TGCGCCAGCAGCTTTGAGGTGAGTCGTCCTGAAGCTTTCTTT

clone size: NA
J gene: TRBJ1-2
V gene: TRBV14
D gene: NA
CDR3 protein: CASSQNRGGEGYTF
CDR3 DNA: TGTGCCAGCAGCCAAAACCGGGGAGGGGAAGGCTACACCTTC

clone size: NA
J gene: TRBJ2-1
V gene: TRBV4-1
D gene: TRBD2
CDR3 protein: CASSQERTSGYNEQFF
CDR3 DNA: TGCGCCAGCAGCCAAGAGCGGACTAGCGGATACAATGAGCAGTTCTTC

clone size: NA
J gene: TRBJ1-5
V gene: TRBV5-1
D gene: NA
CDR3 protein: CASRLGEGQPQHF
CDR3 DNA: TGCGCCAGCAGACTGGGGGAGGGTCAGCCCCAGCATTTT

clone size: NA
J gene: TRBJ2-5
V gene: TRBV21-1
D gene: NA
CDR3 protein: CASSKRMTSGRAFRETQYF
CDR3 DNA: TGTGCCAGCAGCAAACGTATGACTAGCGGGAGGGCCTTTCGGGAGACCCAGTACTTC

clone size: NA
J gene: TRBJ2-7
V gene: TRBV6-5
D gene: TRBD1
CDR3 protein: CASSYSYDRGREQYF
CDR3 DNA: TGTGCCAGCAGTTACTCGTACGACAGGGGGCGGGAGCAGTACTTC

clone size: NA
J gene: TRBJ2-7
V gene: TRBV7-6
D gene: TRBD1
CDR3 protein: CASSLDRGATYEQYF
CDR3 DNA: TGTGCCAGCAGCTTAGACAGGGGAGCTACCTACGAGCAGTACTTC

clone size: NA
J gene: TRBJ2-1
V gene: TRBV6-5
D gene: TRBD2
CDR3 protein: CASSYLAAGGGNEQFF
CDR3 DNA: TGTGCCAGCAGTTACCTTGCAGCGGGAGGAGGCAATGAGCAGTTCTTC

clone size: NA
J gene: TRBJ2-1
V gene: TRBV6-6
D gene: TRBD1
CDR3 protein: CASRLTGGTNEQFF
CDR3 DNA: TGTGCCAGCAGGTTGACAGGGGGTACGAATGAGCAGTTCTTC

clone size: NA
J gene: TRBJ2-5
V gene: TRBV5-4
D gene: NA
CDR3 protein: CAGGNQETQYF
CDR3 DNA: TGTGCCGGGGGCAACCAAGAGACCCAGTACTTC

clone size: few
J gene: TRBJ2-7
V gene: TRBV30
D gene: NA
CDR3 protein: CAWSDGATYEQYF
CDR3 DNA: TGTGCCTGGAGTGATGGGGCCACCTACGAGCAGTACTTC

clone size: NA
J gene: TRBJ2-3
V gene: TRBV5-1
D gene: TRBD1
CDR3 protein: CASSGGTGAEDTQYF
CDR3 DNA: TGCGCCAGCAGCGGTGGGACAGGGGCCGAAGATACGCAGTATTTT

clone size: NA
J gene: TRBJ2-3
V gene: TRBV10-3
D gene: NA
CDR3 protein: CAISGEARTSTDTQYF
CDR3 DNA: TGTGCCATCAGCGGAGAGGCCCGCACTAGCACAGATACGCAGTATTTT

clone size: once
J gene: TRBJ1-3
V gene: TRBV28
D gene: TRBD1
CDR3 protein: CASKKPGQGGNTIYF
CDR3 DNA: TGTGCCAGCAAAAAACCGGGACAGGGGGGAAACACCATATATTTT

clone size: NA
J gene: TRBJ2-1
V gene: TRBV18
D gene: TRBD2
CDR3 protein: CASSPLPPPSSGRLNEQFF
CDR3 DNA: TGTGCCAGCTCACCACTACCCCCTCCTTCTAGCGGGAGGTTGAATGAGCAGTTCTTC

clone size: NA
J gene: TRBJ1-2
V gene: TRBV28
D gene: NA
CDR3 protein: CASSLTAGIGRYGYTF
CDR3 DNA: TGTGCCAGCAGTTTAACCGCCGGGATTGGCCGCTATGGCTACACCTTC

clone size: NA
J gene: TRBJ2-3
V gene: TRBV4-3
D gene: TRBD2
CDR3 protein: CASGRAGGQDTQYF
CDR3 DNA: TGCGCCAGCGGAAGGGCGGGAGGGCAAGATACGCAGTATTTT

clone size: once
J gene: TRBJ2-7
V gene: TRBV18
D gene: NA
CDR3 protein: CASSPGASDTYEQYF
CDR3 DNA: TGTGCCAGCTCACCAGGGGCTAGCGATACCTACGAGCAGTACTTC

clone size: NA
J gene: TRBJ2-7
V gene: TRBV19
D gene: TRBD1
CDR3 protein: CATTARQGLSEQYF
CDR3 DNA: TGTGCCACCACTGCAAGACAGGGCCTATCCGAGCAGTACTTC

clone size: NA
J gene: TRBJ2-4
V gene: TRBV12-5
D gene: NA
CDR3 protein: CASGLDLLAKNIQYF
CDR3 DNA: TGTGCTAGTGGTTTGGACTTATTAGCCAAAAACATTCAGTACTTC

clone size: NA
J gene: TRBJ1-2
V gene: TRBV14
D gene: NA
CDR3 protein: CASSQNRESGYTF
CDR3 DNA: TGTGCCAGCAGCCAGAACAGGGAGAGTGGCTACACCTTC

clone size: NA
J gene: TRBJ1-1
V gene: TRBV27
D gene: NA
CDR3 protein: CASSYRVAVDTEAFF
CDR3 DNA: TGTGCCAGCAGTTACCGGGTGGCGGTGGACACTGAAGCTTTCTTT

clone size: NA
J gene: TRBJ2-5
V gene: TRBV5-6
D gene: NA
CDR3 protein: CASSPRTRETQYF
CDR3 DNA: TGTGCCAGCAGCCCCCGAACCAGGGAGACCCAGTACTTC

clone size: NA
J gene: TRBJ2-5
V gene: TRBV2
D gene: TRBD2
CDR3 protein: CASSELVAGGAVETQYF
CDR3 DNA: TGTGCCAGCAGTGAGCTCGTCGCGGGGGGGGCTGTTGAGACCCAGTACTTC

clone size: NA
J gene: TRBJ1-1
V gene: TRBV5-1
D gene: TRBD1
CDR3 protein: CASSLGTGAVNTEAFF
CDR3 DNA: TGCGCCAGCAGCTTGGGGACAGGGGCAGTGAACACTGAAGCTTTCTTT

clone size: NA
J gene: TRBJ2-4
V gene: TRBV28
D gene: TRBD2
CDR3 protein: CASSLPQPSGRAFLAKNIQYF
CDR3 DNA: TGTGCCAGCAGTTTACCGCAGCCCAGCGGGAGGGCCTTCCTAGCCAAAAACATTCAGTACTTC

clone size: few
J gene: TRBJ2-7
V gene: TRBV28
D gene: NA
CDR3 protein: CASSPPGGRAYEQYF
CDR3 DNA: TGTGCCAGCAGCCCCCCAGGCGGGCGAGCCTACGAGCAGTACTTC

clone size: few
J gene: TRBJ2-1
V gene: TRBV6-1
D gene: NA
CDR3 protein: CASRQGSYNEQFF
CDR3 DNA: TGTGCCAGCAGACAGGGATCCTACAATGAGCAGTTCTTC

clone size: NA
J gene: TRBJ2-3
V gene: TRBV29-1
D gene: NA
CDR3 protein: CSVEKHSTSTDTQYF
CDR3 DNA: TGCAGCGTTGAAAAGCATTCTACTAGCACAGATACGCAGTATTTT

clone size: NA
J gene: TRBJ2-7
V gene: TRBV2
D gene: TRBD1
CDR3 protein: CASTRDRAYEQYF
CDR3 DNA: TGTGCCAGCACCCGGGACAGAGCCTACGAGCAGTACTTC

clone size: once
J gene: TRBJ2-1
V gene: TRBV18
D gene: NA
CDR3 protein: CASSPPSPSNEQFF
CDR3 DNA: TGTGCCAGCTCACCACCGTCACCTAGCAATGAGCAGTTCTTC

clone size: NA
J gene: TRBJ1-5
V gene: TRBV19
D gene: NA
CDR3 protein: CASTQGHRQPQHF
CDR3 DNA: TGTGCCAGTACCCAGGGGCATCGGCAGCCCCAGCATTTT

clone size: NA
J gene: TRBJ2-2
V gene: TRBV30
D gene: TRBD1
CDR3 protein: CAWNPGTGAGELFF
CDR3 DNA: TGTGCCTGGAACCCCGGGACAGGGGCCGGGGAGCTGTTTTTT

clone size: NA
J gene: TRBJ2-5
V gene: TRBV6-6
D gene: TRBD2
CDR3 protein: CASSLAGVRETQYF
CDR3 DNA: TGTGCCAGCAGCCTAGCGGGAGTGCGGGAGACCCAGTACTTC

clone size: NA
J gene: TRBJ2-3
V gene: TRBV7-3
D gene: NA
CDR3 protein: CASSLRLAASTDTQYF
CDR3 DNA: TGTGCCAGCAGCTTAAGGCTAGCAGCTAGCACAGATACGCAGTATTTT

clone size: NA
J gene: TRBJ2-7
V gene: TRBV6-5
D gene: NA
CDR3 protein: CASSSLGLVYEQYF
CDR3 DNA: TGTGCCAGCAGCTCCCTGGGGCTAGTTTACGAGCAGTACTTC

clone size: NA
J gene: TRBJ2-1
V gene: TRBV11-2
D gene: TRBD1
CDR3 protein: CASSLYGGWDRPSEQFF
CDR3 DNA: TGTGCCAGCAGCTTATACGGCGGTTGGGACAGGCCATCGGAGCAGTTCTTC

clone size: NA
J gene: TRBJ2-7
V gene: TRBV7-2
D gene: TRBD2
CDR3 protein: CASSSDLAGVGEQYF
CDR3 DNA: TGTGCCAGCAGCTCAGACTTAGCGGGAGTGGGCGAGCAGTACTTC

clone size: once
J gene: TRBJ2-1
V gene: TRBV5-1
D gene: TRBD2
CDR3 protein: CASSLVFSGRDSYNEQFF
CDR3 DNA: TGCGCCAGCAGCTTAGTATTTAGCGGGAGGGACTCCTACAATGAGCAGTTCTTC

clone size: NA
J gene: TRBJ2-3
V gene: TRBV7-2
D gene: TRBD2
CDR3 protein: CASSPWAGGLADTQYF
CDR3 DNA: TGTGCCAGCAGCCCGTGGGCGGGAGGGCTCGCAGATACGCAGTATTTT

clone size: NA
J gene: TRBJ2-3
V gene: TRBV7-2
D gene: TRBD2
CDR3 protein: CASSPTSGRDTQYF
CDR3 DNA: TGTGCCAGCAGCCCGACTAGCGGGAGAGATACGCAGTATTTT

clone size: NA
J gene: TRBJ1-3
V gene: TRBV5-1
D gene: NA
CDR3 protein: CASSPLSRDSGNTIYF
CDR3 DNA: TGCGCCAGCAGCCCGCTCTCCAGGGACTCTGGAAACACCATATATTTT

clone size: NA
J gene: TRBJ2-1
V gene: TRBV11-3
D gene: NA
CDR3 protein: CASSPNQREQFF
CDR3 DNA: TGTGCCAGCAGCCCGAACCAGCGGGAGCAGTTCTTC

clone size: once
J gene: TRBJ1-1
V gene: TRBV7-2
D gene: NA
CDR3 protein: CASSSQVNTEAFF
CDR3 DNA: TGTGCCAGCAGCTCACAGGTGAACACTGAAGCTTTCTTT

clone size: NA
J gene: TRBJ2-1
V gene: TRBV5-4
D gene: NA
CDR3 protein: CASSLAGQRPTYNEQFF
CDR3 DNA: TGTGCCAGCAGTTTAGCGGGACAGAGGCCCACCTACAATGAGCAGTTCTTC

clone size: NA
J gene: TRBJ2-2
V gene: TRBV25-1
D gene: TRBD2
CDR3 protein: CASSEHQLAGSTGELFF
CDR3 DNA: TGTGCCAGCAGTGAACACCAACTAGCGGGGTCGACCGGGGAGCTGTTTTTT

clone size: once
J gene: TRBJ1-2
V gene: TRBV4-1
D gene: NA
CDR3 protein: CASSQLGVGGYTF
CDR3 DNA: TGCGCCAGCAGCCAACTAGGAGTAGGAGGCTACACCTTC

clone size: NA
J gene: TRBJ1-1
V gene: TRBV27
D gene: NA
CDR3 protein: CASKRGGADTEAFF
CDR3 DNA: TGTGCCAGCAAACGCGGGGGGGCGGACACTGAAGCTTTCTTT